This TCR beta chain stems from a study of shared clonotypes between healthy human individuals. Subsets obtained from CD4+ cells comprised CD45RA+ naive and CD45RA-negative memory cells. The protocol was immunoSEQ multiplex PCR, while the TCRdb copy is restricted to in-frame clones and leaves out a portion. The data hold roughly 640,000 clones, with around 67% observed a single time. This clone was seen repeatedly, ten times or more. Its cognate antigen is unknown. Findings and limits, study-wide: Naive subsets typically showed greater estimated richness than memory subsets. The study's rarefaction showed incomplete sorted-subset sequencing despite large depth.

Sequences were obtained from memory CD4+ T cells sorted from blood. The subset is: CD45RA-negative fraction. The sequence was obtained from a woman aged 30 to 39 in good health.

This CDR3 reads CASRTGGKVEQFF. CDR3 nucleotides: TGTGCCAGCCGGACAGGGGGTAAGGTTGAGCAGTTCTTC. V and J are TRBV6-5 and TRBJ2-1; TRBD1 matches 10 bases. V lost 8 bases to trimming and J lost 9 bases; unmatched junction nucleotides: 7. This CDR3 is 13 amino acids long. From germline, CDR1 is MNHEY and CDR2 SVGAGI.